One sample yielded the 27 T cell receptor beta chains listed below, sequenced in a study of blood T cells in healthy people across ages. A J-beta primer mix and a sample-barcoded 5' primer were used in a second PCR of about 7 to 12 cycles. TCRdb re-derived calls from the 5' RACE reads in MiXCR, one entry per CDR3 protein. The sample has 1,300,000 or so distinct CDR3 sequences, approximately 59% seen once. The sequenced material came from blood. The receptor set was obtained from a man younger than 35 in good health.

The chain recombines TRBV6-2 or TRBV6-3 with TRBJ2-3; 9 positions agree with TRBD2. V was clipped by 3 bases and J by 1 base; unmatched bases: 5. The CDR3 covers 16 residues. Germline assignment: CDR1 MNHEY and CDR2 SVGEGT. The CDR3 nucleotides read TGTGCCAGCAGTTATTCGGAGCGGGAGGGCACAGATACGCAGTATTTT. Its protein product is CASSYSEREGTDTQYF.

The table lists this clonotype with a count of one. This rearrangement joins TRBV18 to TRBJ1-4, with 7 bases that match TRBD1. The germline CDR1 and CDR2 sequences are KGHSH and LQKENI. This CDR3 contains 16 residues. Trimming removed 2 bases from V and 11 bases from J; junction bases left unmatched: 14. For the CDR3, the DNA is TGTGCCAGCTCACCAGAAACAGGGACAGTCCAGGAGAAACTGTTTTTT. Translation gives CASSPETGTVQEKLFF.

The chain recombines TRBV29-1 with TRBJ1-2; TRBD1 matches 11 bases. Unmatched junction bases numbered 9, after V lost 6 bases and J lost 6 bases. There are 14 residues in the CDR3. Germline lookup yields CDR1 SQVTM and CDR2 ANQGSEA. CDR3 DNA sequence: TGCAGCGTCGACATTCGGACAGGGGGCCATGGCTACACCTTC. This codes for CSVDIRTGGHGYTF.

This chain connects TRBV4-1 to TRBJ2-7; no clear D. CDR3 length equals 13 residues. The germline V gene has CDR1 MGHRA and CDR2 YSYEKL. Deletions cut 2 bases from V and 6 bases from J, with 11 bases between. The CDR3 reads CASSQTQSREQYF. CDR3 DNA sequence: TGCGCCAGCAGCCAAACTCAATCCCGCGAGCAGTACTTC.

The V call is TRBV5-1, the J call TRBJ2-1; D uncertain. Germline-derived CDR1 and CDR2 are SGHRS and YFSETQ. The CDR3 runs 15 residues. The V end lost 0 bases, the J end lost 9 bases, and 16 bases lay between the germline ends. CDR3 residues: CASSLGVARFSEQFF. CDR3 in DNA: TGCGCCAGCAGCTTGGGGGTAGCCAGATTCAGTGAGCAGTTCTTC.

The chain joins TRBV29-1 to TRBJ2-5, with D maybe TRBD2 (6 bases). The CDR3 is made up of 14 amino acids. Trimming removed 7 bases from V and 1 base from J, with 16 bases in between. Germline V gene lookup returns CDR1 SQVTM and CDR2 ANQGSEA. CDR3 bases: TGCAGCGCCGGAGGGCGCGACGGCCAAGAGACCCAGTACTTC. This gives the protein CSAGGRDGQETQYF. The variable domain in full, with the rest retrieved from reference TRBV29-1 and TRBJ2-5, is SAVISQKPSRDICQRGTSLTIQCQVDSQVTMMFWYRQQPGQSLTLIATANQGSEATYESGFVIDKFPISRPNLTFSTLTVSNMSPEDSSIYLCSAGGRDGQETQYFGPGTRLLVL.

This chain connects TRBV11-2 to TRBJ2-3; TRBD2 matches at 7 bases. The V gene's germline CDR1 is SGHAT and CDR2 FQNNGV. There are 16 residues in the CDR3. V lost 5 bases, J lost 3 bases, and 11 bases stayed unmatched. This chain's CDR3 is CASSLGGGLGTDTQYF. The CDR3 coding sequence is TGTGCCAGCAGCCTAGGTGGAGGACTAGGGACAGATACGCAGTATTTT.

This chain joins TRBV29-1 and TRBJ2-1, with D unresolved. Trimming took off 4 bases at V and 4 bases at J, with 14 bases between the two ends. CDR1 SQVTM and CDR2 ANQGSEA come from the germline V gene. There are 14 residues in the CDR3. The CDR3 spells CSVGKPPTYNEQFF. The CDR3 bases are TGCAGCGTTGGAAAACCTCCCACATACAATGAGCAGTTCTTC.

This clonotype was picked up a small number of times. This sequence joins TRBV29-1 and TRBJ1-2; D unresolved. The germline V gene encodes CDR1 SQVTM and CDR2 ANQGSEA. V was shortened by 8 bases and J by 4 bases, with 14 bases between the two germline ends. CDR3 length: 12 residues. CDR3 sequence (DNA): TGCAGCAGCGTTGAACAGTTCTATGGCTACACCTTC. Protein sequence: CSSVEQFYGYTF.

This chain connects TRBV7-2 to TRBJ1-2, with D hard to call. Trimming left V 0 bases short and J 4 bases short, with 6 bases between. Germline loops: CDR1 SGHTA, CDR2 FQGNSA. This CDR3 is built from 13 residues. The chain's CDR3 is CASSLAFSYGYTF. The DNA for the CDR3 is TGTGCCAGCAGCTTAGCTTTCTCCTATGGCTACACCTTC.

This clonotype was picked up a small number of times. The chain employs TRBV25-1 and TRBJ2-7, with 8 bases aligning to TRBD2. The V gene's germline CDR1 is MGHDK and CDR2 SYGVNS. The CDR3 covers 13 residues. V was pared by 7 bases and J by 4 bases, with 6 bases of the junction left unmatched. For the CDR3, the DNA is TGTGCCAGCACACGGGGGGGCGGTTACGAGCAGTACTTC. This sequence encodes CASTRGGGYEQYF.

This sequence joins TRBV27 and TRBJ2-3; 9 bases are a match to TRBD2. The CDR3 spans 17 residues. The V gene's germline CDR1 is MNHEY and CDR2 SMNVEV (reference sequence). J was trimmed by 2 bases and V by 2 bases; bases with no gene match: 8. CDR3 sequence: CASSLVSTSGITDTQYF. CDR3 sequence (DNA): TGTGCCAGCAGTTTAGTTTCGACTAGCGGCATCACAGATACGCAGTATTTT.

CDR3 nucleotide sequence: TGCGCCAGCAGCCAAGATGTCGTGAAAGGGTACAATGAGCAGTTCTTC. This encodes CASSQDVVKGYNEQFF. This chain connects TRBV4-1 to TRBJ2-1; D remains unclear. The CDR3 loop spans 16 amino acids. Germline CDR1 reads MGHRA; CDR2 reads YSYEKL. V dropped 0 bases and J dropped 4 bases, with 13 bases sitting between them.

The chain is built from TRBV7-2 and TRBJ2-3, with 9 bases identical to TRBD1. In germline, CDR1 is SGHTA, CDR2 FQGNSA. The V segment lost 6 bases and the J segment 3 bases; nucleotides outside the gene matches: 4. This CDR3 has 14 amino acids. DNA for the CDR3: TGTGCCAGCAGTGACAGGGGGGTAACAGATACGCAGTATTTT. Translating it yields CASSDRGVTDTQYF.

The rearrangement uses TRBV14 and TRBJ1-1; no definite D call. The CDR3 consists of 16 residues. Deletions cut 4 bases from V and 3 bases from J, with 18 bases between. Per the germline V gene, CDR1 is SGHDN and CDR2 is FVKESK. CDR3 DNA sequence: TGTGCCAGCAGCCTTAGGGCCATCGCTGGGGACACTGAAGCTTTCTTT. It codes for CASSLRAIAGDTEAFF.

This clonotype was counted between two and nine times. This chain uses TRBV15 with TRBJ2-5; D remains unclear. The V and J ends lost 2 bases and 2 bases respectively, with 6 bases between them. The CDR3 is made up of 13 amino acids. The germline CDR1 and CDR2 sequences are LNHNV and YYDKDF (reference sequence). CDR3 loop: CATSRRSQETQYF. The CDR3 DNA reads TGTGCCACCAGCAGACGATCGCAAGAGACCCAGTACTTC.

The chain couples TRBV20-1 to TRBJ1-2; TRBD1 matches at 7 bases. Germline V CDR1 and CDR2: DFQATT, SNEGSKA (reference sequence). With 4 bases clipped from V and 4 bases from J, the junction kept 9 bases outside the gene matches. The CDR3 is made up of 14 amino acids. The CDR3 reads CSANPRQGSYGYTF. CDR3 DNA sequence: TGCAGTGCTAACCCTCGACAGGGTTCCTATGGCTACACCTTC.

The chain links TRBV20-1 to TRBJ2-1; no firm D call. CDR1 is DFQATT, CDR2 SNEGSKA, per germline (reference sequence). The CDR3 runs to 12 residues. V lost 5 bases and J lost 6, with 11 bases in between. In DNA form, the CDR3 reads TGCAGTGCTTTCGACGAGGCCAATGAGCAGTTCTTC. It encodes CSAFDEANEQFF.

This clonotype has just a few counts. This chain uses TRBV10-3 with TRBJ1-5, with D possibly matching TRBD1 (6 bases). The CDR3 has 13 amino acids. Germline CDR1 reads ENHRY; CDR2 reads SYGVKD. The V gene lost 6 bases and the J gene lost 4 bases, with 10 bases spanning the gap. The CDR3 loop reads CAIRGQLNQPQHF. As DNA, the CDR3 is TGTGCCATCAGAGGACAGCTGAATCAGCCCCAGCATTTT.

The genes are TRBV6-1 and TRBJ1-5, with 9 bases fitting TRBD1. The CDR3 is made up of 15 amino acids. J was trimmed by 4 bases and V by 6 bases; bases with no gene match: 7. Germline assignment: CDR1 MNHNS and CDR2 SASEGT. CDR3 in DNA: TGTGCCAGCAGCTACACAGGGGGCAGGAATCAGCCCCAGCATTTT. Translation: CASSYTGGRNQPQHF.

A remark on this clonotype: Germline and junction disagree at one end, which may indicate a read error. CDR3 sequence (DNA): TGTGTCAGCAGTTTCAGATCGGGACAGGGGGCCTACGAGCAGTACTTC. It specifies CVSSFRSGQGAYEQYF. The chain couples TRBV6-2 or TRBV6-3 to TRBJ2-7; 11 bases are shared with TRBD1. This CDR3 contains 16 residues. CDR1 and CDR2 (germline): MNHEY, SVGEGT.

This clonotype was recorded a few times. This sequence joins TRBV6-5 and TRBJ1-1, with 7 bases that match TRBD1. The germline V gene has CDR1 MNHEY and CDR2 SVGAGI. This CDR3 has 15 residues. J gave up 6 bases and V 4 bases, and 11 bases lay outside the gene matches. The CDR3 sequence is CASSSPRGRVAEAFF. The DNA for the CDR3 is TGTGCCAGCAGTTCCCCGAGGGGGCGAGTGGCTGAAGCTTTCTTT.

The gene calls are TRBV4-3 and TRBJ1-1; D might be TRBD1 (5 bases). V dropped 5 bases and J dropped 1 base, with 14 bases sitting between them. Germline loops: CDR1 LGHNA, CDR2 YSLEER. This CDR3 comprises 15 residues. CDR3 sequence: CASSSFWGGNTEAFF. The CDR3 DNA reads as TGCGCCAGCAGCTCGTTCTGGGGGGGGAACACTGAAGCTTTCTTT.

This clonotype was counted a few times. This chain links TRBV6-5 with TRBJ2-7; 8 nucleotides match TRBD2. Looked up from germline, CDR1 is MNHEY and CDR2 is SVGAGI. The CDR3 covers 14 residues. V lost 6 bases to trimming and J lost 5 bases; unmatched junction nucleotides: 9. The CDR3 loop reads CASSRSAGVNEQYF. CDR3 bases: TGTGCCAGCAGCCGATCAGCGGGAGTAAACGAGCAGTACTTC.

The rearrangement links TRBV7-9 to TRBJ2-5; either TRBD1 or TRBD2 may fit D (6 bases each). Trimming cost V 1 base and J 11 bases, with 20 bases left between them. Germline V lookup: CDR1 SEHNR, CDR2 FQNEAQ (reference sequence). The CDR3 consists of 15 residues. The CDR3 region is CASSLVFSGGGEQYF. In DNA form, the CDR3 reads TGTGCCAGCAGCTTAGTGTTCTCCGGGGGCGGAGAGCAGTACTTC.

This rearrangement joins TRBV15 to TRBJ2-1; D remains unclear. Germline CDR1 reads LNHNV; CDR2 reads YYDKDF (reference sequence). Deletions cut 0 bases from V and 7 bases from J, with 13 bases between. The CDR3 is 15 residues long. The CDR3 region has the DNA TGTGCCACCAGCAGAGATCCCATTGGGTATAATGAGCAGTTCTTC. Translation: CATSRDPIGYNEQFF.

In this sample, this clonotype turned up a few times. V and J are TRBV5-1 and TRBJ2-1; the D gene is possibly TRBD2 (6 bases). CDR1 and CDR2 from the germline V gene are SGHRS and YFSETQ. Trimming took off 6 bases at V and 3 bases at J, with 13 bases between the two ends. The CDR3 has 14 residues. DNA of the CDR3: TGCGCCAGCACCGGAGGGGACGGCTACAATGAGCAGTTCTTC. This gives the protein CASTGGDGYNEQFF.